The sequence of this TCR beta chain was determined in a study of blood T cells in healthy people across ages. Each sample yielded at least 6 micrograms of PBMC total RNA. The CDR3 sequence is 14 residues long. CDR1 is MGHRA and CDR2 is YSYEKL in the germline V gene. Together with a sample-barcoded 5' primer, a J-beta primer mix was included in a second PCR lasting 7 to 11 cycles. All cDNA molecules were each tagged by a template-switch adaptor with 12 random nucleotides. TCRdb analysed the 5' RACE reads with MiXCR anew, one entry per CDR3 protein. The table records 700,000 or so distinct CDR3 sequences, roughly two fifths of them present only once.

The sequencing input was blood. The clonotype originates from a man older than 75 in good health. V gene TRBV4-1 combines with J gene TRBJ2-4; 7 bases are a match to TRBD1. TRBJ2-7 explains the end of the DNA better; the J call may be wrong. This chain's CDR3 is CASNHETGPYEQYF. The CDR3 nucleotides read TGCGCCAGCAACCATGAGACAGGGCCCTACGAGCAGTACTTC.